This entry concerns a single T cell receptor (beta chain). The source of the sample is a study of cytomegalovirus exposure and HLA in healthy donors. 60 Vbeta and 13 Jbeta primers were used in PCR. Sequencing used immunoSEQ multiplex PCR; TCRdb keeps in-frame clones, though not all of them. The sample lists under 150,000 clones; around four fifths were seen once. Germline V gene data show CDR1 as SGHTA and CDR2 as FQGNSA. CDR3 length: 13 residues. With 4 bases removed from V and 0 bases from J, the gap between germline ends came to 4 bases. The chain employs TRBV7-2 and TRBJ1-3; no clear D. Sequences were obtained from PBMCs. This sequence originates from a boy between 10 and 17 years old in good health and CMV-seronegative. This CDR3 reads CASSSLSGNTIYF. The CDR3 DNA is TGTGCCAGCAGCTCCCTCTCTGGAAACACCATATATTTT.